This T cell receptor beta chain was sequenced in a study of blood T cell repertoires in COVID-19. Participant ages covered about 18 to 100 years across 25 or so US areas. CDR3 length equals 15 residues. Looked up from germline, CDR1 is LGHDT and CDR2 is YNNKEL (reference sequence). V was clipped by 3 bases and J by 3 bases, with 15 bases between them. Only in-frame clones appear in the TCRdb table, and some are missing; sequencing was by immunoSEQ multiplex PCR. This table holds some 340,000 clones, 75% to 90% found once. Source material: PBMCs or T cells enriched from blood (not recorded which). This TCR came from a woman aged 45-65 years who had recovered from COVID-19. The chain recombines TRBV3-1 (or the pseudogene TRBV3-2) with TRBJ2-7; TRBD2 is a possible D gene (6 bases). The CDR3 protein is CASSHVLAVLYEQYF. CDR3 DNA sequence: TGTGCCAGCAGCCACGTATTAGCGGTTCTCTACGAGCAGTACTTC.